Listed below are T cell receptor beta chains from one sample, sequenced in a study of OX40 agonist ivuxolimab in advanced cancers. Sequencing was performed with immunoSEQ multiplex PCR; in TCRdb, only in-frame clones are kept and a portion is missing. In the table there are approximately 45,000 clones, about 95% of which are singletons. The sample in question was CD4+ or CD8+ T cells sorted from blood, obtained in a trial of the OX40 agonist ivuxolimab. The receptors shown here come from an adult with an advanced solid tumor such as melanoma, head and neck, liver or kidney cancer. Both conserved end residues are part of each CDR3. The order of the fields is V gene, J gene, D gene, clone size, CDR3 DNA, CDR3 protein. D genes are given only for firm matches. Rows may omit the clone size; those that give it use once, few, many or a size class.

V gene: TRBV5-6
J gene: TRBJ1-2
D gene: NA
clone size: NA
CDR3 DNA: TGTGCCAGCAGCTTGGACATTAACTATGGCTACACCTTC
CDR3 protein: CASSLDINYGYTF

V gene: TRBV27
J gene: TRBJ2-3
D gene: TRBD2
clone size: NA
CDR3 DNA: TGTGCCAGCAGTTCGACTAGCGGGAGTTGGACAGATACGCAGTATTTT
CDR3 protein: CASSSTSGSWTDTQYF

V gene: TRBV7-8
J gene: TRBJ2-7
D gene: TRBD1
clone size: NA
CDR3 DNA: TGTGCCAGCAGCTTAGCCTTAACAGGGGATCAGCAGTACTTC
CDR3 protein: CASSLALTGDQQYF

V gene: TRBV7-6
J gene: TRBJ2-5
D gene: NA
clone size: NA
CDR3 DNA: TGTGCCAGCAGCTTTGGGGAGACCCAGTACTTC
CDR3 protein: CASSFGETQYF

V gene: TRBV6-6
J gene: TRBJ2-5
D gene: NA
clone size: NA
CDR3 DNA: TGTGCCAGCAGTTATCCGGATCCCCAGTACTTC
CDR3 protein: CASSYPDPQYF

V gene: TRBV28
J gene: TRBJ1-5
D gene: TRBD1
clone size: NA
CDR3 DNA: TGTGCCAGCAGTTTCCTGGGACAGTCGTATAGCAATCAGCCCCAGCATTTT
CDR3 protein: CASSFLGQSYSNQPQHF

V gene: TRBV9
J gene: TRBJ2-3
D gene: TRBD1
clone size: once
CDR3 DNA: TGTGCCAGCAGCGTAGCCCTCGGGACAGTCAGCACAGATACGCAGTATTTT
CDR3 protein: CASSVALGTVSTDTQYF

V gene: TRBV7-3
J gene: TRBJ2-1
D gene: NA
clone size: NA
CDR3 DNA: TGTGCCAGCAGCTTAATAAGGCGGTCCTACAATGAGCAGTTCTTC
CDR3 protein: CASSLIRRSYNEQFF

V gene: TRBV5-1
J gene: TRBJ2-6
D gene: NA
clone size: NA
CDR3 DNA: TGCGCCAGCAGCTCTACAGGGTCCGGGGCCAACGTCCTGACTTTC
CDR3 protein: CASSSTGSGANVLTF

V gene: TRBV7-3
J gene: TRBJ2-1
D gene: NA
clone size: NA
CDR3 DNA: TGTGCCAGCAGCTGGGACGATTCCTACAATGAGCAGTTCTTC
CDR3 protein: CASSWDDSYNEQFF

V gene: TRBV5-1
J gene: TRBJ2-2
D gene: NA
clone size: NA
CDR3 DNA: TGCGCCAGCAGCTCCCCGGACTCGTTTACGAACACCGGGGAGCTGTTTTTT
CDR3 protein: CASSSPDSFTNTGELFF

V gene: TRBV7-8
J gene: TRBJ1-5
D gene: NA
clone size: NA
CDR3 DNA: TGTGCCAGCAGCTTAGTGGGGCCAGGACAGCCCCAGCATTTT
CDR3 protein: CASSLVGPGQPQHF

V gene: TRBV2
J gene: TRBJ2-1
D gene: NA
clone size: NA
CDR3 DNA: TGTGCCAGCAGTGAAACGGACTACAATGAGCAGTTCTTC
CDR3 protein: CASSETDYNEQFF

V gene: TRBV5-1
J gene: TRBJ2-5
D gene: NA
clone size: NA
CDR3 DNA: TGCGCCAGCAGCTATGGGGAGACCCAGTACTTC
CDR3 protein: CASSYGETQYF

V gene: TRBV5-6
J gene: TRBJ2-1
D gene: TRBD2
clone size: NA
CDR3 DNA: TGTGCCAGCAGCTTGGAACTAGCGGGGGAATACAATGAGCAGTTCTTC
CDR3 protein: CASSLELAGEYNEQFF

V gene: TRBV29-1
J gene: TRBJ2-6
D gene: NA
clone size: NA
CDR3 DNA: TGCAGCGTCCCTATTCCGGAAGCTGGGGCCAACGTCCTGACTTTC
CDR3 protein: CSVPIPEAGANVLTF

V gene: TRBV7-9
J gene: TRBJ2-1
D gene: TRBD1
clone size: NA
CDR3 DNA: TGTGCCAGCAGCTCAAACGACAGGGTCAATGAGCAGTTCTTC
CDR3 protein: CASSSNDRVNEQFF

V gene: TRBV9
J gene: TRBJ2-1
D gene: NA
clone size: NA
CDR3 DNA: TGTGCCAGCAGCGGGCCGGGCCGTAGCTCCTACAATGAGCAGTTCTTC
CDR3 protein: CASSGPGRSSYNEQFF

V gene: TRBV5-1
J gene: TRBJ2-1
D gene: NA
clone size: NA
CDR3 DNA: TGCGCCAGCGCCACTACCTCTCTCGGGTATCGTCAGAATGAGCAGTTCTTC
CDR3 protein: CASATTSLGYRQNEQFF

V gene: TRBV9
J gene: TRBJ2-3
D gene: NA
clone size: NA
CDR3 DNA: TGTGCCAGCAGCAAGAGGACCACAGATACGCAGTATTTT
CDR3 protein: CASSKRTTDTQYF

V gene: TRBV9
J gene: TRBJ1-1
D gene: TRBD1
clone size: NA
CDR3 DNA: TGTGCCAGCAGTCGACAGGGGAGAACTGAAGCTTTCTTT
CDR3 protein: CASSRQGRTEAFF

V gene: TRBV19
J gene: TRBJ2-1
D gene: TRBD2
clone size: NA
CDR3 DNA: TGTGCCAGTAGTATGGCCGGACTAGCGGGAAATTACAATGAGCAGTTCTTC
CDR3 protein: CASSMAGLAGNYNEQFF

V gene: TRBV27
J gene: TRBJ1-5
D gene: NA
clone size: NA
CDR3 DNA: TGTGCCAGCAGTTCGGGAGATCAGCCCCAGCATTTT
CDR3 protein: CASSSGDQPQHF

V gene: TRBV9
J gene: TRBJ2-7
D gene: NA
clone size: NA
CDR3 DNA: TGTGCCAGCAGCGTAGGGAGGACCGGTAACTTGGAGCAGTACTTC
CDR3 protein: CASSVGRTGNLEQYF

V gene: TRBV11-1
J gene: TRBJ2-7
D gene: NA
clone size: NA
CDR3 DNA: TGTGCCAGCAGCTCATGGTCCGACGAGCAGTACTTC
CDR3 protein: CASSSWSDEQYF

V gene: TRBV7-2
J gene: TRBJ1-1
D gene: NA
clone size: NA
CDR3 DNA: TGTGCCAGCAGCCCCGGGAGCACTGAAGCTTTCTTT
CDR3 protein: CASSPGSTEAFF

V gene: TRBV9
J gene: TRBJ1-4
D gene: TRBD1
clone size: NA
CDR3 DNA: TGTGCCAGCAGCGCGACAGGGGATGGTGAAAAACTGTTTTTT
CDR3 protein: CASSATGDGEKLFF

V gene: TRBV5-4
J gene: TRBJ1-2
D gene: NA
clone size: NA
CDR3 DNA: TGTGCCAGCAGCTTGGAGTCAGACTATGGCTACACCTTC
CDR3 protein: CASSLESDYGYTF

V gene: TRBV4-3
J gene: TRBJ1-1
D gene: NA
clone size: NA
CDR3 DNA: TGCGCCAGCAGCCCTCGACGGACCAACACTGAAGCTTTCTTT
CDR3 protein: CASSPRRTNTEAFF

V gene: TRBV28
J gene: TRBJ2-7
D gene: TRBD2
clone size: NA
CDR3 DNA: TGTGCCAGCAGTTTTGGCCTAGCGGGCGAGCAGTACTTC
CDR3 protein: CASSFGLAGEQYF

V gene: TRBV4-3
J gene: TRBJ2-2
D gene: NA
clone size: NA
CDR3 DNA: TGCGCCAGCAGGGGGGGGCTTGGCGGGGAGCTGTTTTTT
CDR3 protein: CASRGGLGGELFF

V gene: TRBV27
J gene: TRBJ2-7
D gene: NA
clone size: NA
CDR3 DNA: TGTGCCAGCAGTTTCACCGGGGTCCACTACGAGCAGTACTTC
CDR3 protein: CASSFTGVHYEQYF

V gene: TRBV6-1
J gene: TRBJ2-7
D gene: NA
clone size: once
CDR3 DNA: TGTGCCAGCAGTGAAGCCTCGTACGACAGTACCTACGAGCAGTACTTC
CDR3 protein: CASSEASYDSTYEQYF

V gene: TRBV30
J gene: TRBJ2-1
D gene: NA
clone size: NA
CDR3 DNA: TGTGCCTGGAGTGCGGGTAATGAGCAGTTCTTC
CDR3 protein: CAWSAGNEQFF

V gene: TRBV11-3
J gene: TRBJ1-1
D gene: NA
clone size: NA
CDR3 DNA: TGTGCCAGCAGCTTATGGGCCACTGAAGCTTTCTTT
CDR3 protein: CASSLWATEAFF

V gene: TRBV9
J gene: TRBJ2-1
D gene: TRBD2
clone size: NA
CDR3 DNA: TGTGCCAGCAGCCCGTCCCTGCGGGAGGGACTTCAGTTCTTC
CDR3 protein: CASSPSLREGLQFF

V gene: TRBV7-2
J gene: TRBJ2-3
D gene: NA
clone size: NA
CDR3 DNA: TGTGCCAGCAGCTTTGGCGCAGCACAAAGCACAGATACGCAGTATTTT
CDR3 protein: CASSFGAAQSTDTQYF

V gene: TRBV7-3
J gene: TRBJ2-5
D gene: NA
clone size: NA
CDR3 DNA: TGTGCCAGCAGCTTATATCTCGGAGAGACCCAGTACTTC
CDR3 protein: CASSLYLGETQYF

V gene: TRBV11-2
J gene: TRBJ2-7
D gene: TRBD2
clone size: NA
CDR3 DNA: TGTGCCAGCAGCTTATTTACGGGAGGAGTCTCCTACGAGCAGTACTTC
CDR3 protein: CASSLFTGGVSYEQYF

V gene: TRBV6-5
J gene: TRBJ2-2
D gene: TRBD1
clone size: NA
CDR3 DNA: TGTGCCAGCAGAGGACAGGGCCGGGGGACCGGGGAGCTGTTTTTT
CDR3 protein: CASRGQGRGTGELFF

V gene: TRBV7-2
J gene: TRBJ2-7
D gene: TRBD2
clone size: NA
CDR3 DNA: TGTGCCAGCAGCTTAGTGACTAGCGGAACTCCTTACGAGCAGTACTTC
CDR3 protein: CASSLVTSGTPYEQYF

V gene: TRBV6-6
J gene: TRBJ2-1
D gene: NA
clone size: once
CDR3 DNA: TGTGCCAGCAGTTATGGAGCGGGCTACTACAATGAGCAGTTCTTC
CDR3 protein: CASSYGAGYYNEQFF

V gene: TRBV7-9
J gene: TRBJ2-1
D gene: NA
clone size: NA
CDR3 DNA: TGTGCCAGCAGCCTCTCGGGGGGCTCGGGCAATGAGCAGTTCTTC
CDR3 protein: CASSLSGGSGNEQFF

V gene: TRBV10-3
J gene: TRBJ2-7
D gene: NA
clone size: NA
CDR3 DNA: TGTGCCATCAGTGTGGACAGCCCTGAGATACCCTACGAGCAGTACTTC
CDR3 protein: CAISVDSPEIPYEQYF

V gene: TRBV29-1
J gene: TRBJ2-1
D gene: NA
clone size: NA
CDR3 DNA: TGCAGCGTTGTATTAGGGGTGGGGCAGAAGTACAATGAGCAGTTCTTC
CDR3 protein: CSVVLGVGQKYNEQFF

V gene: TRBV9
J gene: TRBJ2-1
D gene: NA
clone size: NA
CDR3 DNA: TGTGCCAGCAGCCCCAGACAGGTTTACAAAAATGAGCAGTTCTTC
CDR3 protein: CASSPRQVYKNEQFF

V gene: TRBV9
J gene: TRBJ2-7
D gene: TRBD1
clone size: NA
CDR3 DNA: TGTGCCAGCAGCCCGGACGGACAGGGCTACGAGCAGTACTTC
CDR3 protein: CASSPDGQGYEQYF

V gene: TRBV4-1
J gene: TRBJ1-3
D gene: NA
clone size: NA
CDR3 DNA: TGCGCCAGCAGCCAAGATTTGGGAGCTGGAAACACCATATATTTT
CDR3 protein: CASSQDLGAGNTIYF

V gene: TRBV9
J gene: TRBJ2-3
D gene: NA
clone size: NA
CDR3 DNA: TGTGCCAGCTCCCGCGGAGGGGGGAGCACAGATACGCAGTATTTT
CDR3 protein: CASSRGGGSTDTQYF

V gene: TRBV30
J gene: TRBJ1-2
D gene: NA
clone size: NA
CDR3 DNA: TGTGCCTGGAGACAGGATTCGGATGGCTACACCTTC
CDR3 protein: CAWRQDSDGYTF

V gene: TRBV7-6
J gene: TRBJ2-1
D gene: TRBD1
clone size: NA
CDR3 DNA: TGTGCCAGCAGCCCGGACAGGGTCTCCTACAATGAGCAGTTCTTC
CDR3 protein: CASSPDRVSYNEQFF

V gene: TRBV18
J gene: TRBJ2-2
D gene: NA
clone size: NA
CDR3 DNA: TGTGCCGGCTCACCGGGCGACATATACTCATACACCGGGGAGCTGTTTTTT
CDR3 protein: CAGSPGDIYSYTGELFF